The clone carrying this T cell receptor (beta chain) appeared many times. Its antigen is not identified. Germline CDR1 is SGHAT and CDR2 is FQNNGV. V lost 4 bases, J lost 5 bases, and 17 bases lay in between. The CDR3 has 15 residues. The data were obtained in a study of T cells after yellow fever vaccination. For the study at large: Fractions containing few cells were prepared with SMART-Seq v4 Ultra Low Input.

5'RACE template switching added a universal primer site and UMIs to TCR cDNA. TCRdb reprocessed the 5' RACE reads via MiXCR and lists one record per CDR3 protein. This table has about 320,000 distinct CDR3 sequences, 4% to 5.5% appearing once. Study-wide results and caveats: Only a small proportion of the clonotypes turned up in both the CD4 and the CD8 compartments, likely arising from convergent recombination. The secondary response showed a weaker magnitude and a faster peak, day 5 versus 15.

The clonotype comes from a man between 18 and 35 years old who received the YFV17D yellow fever vaccine. Sequenced material: PBMCs, taken 15 days after the yellow fever booster vaccination. The chain has TRBV11-2 and TRBJ2-5; perhaps D is TRBD1 or TRBD2 (6 bases each). The CDR3 loop is CASSYRGTQGETQYF. Here the CDR3 DNA reads TGTGCCAGCAGCTATAGGGGGACTCAGGGGGAGACCCAGTACTTC.